Below, 13 T cell receptor beta chains from the same sample are listed, as sequenced in a study of beta chain features in type 1 diabetes. Study findings and constraints: Type 1 diabetes patients had moderately but significantly shorter TCRB CDR3s in all four CD4+ subsets.

For these receptors, no antigen is known. The whole isolated RNA underwent reverse transcription, so sequencing captured expressed TCRB transcripts. TCRdb's copy holds only in-frame clones and misses some; the assay was immunoSEQ multiplex PCR. The data show about 240,000 clones, 14% seen once. The sample was naive CD4+ T cells from blood. The source is a man aged 25 to 45 with type 1 diabetes.

This clone has just a few counts. The chain carries TRBV5-4 and TRBJ2-7, with 9 bases aligning to TRBD1. The CDR3 runs to 16 residues. The V and J ends lost 4 bases and 4 bases, in that order; junction bases with no gene match: 12. The V gene's germline CDR1 is SGHNT and CDR2 YYREEE (reference sequence). The CDR3 nucleotides read TGTGCCAGCAGCCCCGGCCCGGTGGACAGGGGTTACGAGCAGTACTTC. It codes for CASSPGPVDRGYEQYF. Variable domain in full (rest from reference TRBV5-4 and TRBJ2-7): ETGVTQSPTHLIKTRGQQVTLRCSSQSGHNTVSWYQQALGQGPQFIFQYYREEENGRGNFPPRFSGLQFPNYSSELNVNALELDDSALYLCASSPGPVDRGYEQYFGPGTRLTVT.

This clone was observed a handful of times. V usage is TRBV4-1 and J usage is TRBJ2-6, with D maybe TRBD1 (6 bases). Germline assignment: CDR1 MGHRA and CDR2 YSYEKL. The V gene lost 2 bases and the J gene lost 0 bases, with 11 bases spanning the gap. The CDR3 is 17 residues long. The CDR3 DNA reads as TGCGCCAGCAGCCAACATACAGGGTACTCTGGGGCCAACGTCCTGACTTTC. Translating gives CASSQHTGYSGANVLTF.

This clone was seen a handful of times. The chain has TRBV5-1 and TRBJ2-1; 9 nucleotides match TRBD1. The CDR3 sequence is 13 residues long. The V and J ends lost 4 bases and 12 bases, in that order; junction bases with no gene match: 8. CDR1 SGHRS and CDR2 YFSETQ come from the germline V gene. CDR3: CASSLTGGGGQFF. The CDR3 DNA reads as TGCGCCAGCAGCCTAACAGGGGGCGGAGGGCAGTTCTTC. Looking up the rest from reference TRBV5-1 and TRBJ2-1 gives the full variable domain: KAGVTQTPRYLIKTRGQQVTLSCSPISGHRSVSWYQQTPGQGLQFLFEYFSETQRNKGNFPGRFSGRQFSNSRSEMNVSTLELGDSALYLCASSLTGGGGQFFGPGTRLTVL.

The chain has TRBV6-1 and TRBJ2-1, with 11 bases that match TRBD1. The trim removed 5 bases at V and 7 bases at J, leaving 4 bases unmatched. The CDR3 extends over 14 amino acids. Germline V gene data show CDR1 as MNHNS and CDR2 as SASEGT. CDR3: CASSQGQGGNEQFF. CDR3 nucleotides: TGTGCCAGCAGTCAGGGACAGGGGGGGAATGAGCAGTTCTTC.

This clone was picked up a small number of times. The V and J genes are TRBV30 and TRBJ2-7, with TRBD1 identical over 8 bases. V gave up 1 base and J gave up 6 bases; unmatched junction bases: 2. This CDR3 is built from 12 residues. From germline, CDR1 is GTSNPN and CDR2 SVGIG (reference sequence). The CDR3 nucleotides read TGTGCCTGGAGTGGGACAGGGATCGAGCAGTACTTC. Translating gives CAWSGTGIEQYF.

This clone was counted a few times. The V call is TRBV9, the J call TRBJ1-2, with a weak D call TRBD1 (5 bases). V shed 0 bases and J shed 6 bases, with 21 bases lying between them. CDR1 is SGDLS, CDR2 YYNGEE, per germline. The CDR3 sequence is 17 residues long. The CDR3 DNA follows: TGTGCCAGCAGCGTAGGACATCTCGTACAGGCGGGGGATGGCTACACCTTC. This sequence encodes CASSVGHLVQAGDGYTF.

This clone was seen more than once but under ten times. The chain combines TRBV4-1 with TRBJ2-4, with D possibly TRBD1 on 6 matching bases. CDR3 length: 13 amino acids. The germline gives CDR1 MGHRA, CDR2 YSYEKL. The V end lost 4 bases, the J end lost 11 bases, and 15 bases lay between the germline ends. The CDR3 is CASSPPTGMFQYF. CDR3 nucleotides: TGCGCCAGCAGCCCTCCCACAGGGATGTTTCAGTACTTC.

The chain uses TRBV27 and TRBJ2-7; D unresolved. Trimming cost V 5 bases and J 2 bases, with 19 bases left between them. Germline CDR1 is MNHEY and CDR2 is SMNVEV (reference sequence). CDR3 size: 16 residues. The CDR3 DNA sequence: TGTGCCAGCAGTCCCTCCTATGGCGTGGGCCCCTACGAGCAGTACTTC. Encoded protein: CASSPSYGVGPYEQYF.

The V and J genes are TRBV10-3 and TRBJ1-1; a weak D match, TRBD1 (5 bases). CDR3 length: 14 residues. V was clipped by 9 bases and J by 1 base, with 15 bases between them. Germline V gene lookup returns CDR1 ENHRY and CDR2 SYGVKD. CDR3 in amino acids: CAISPLGGNTEAFF. The DNA of the CDR3 is TGTGCCATTTCTCCTCTGGGGGGGAACACTGAAGCTTTCTTT.

The table lists this clone with a few counts. The chain is built from TRBV27 and TRBJ2-6; weak D call: TRBD1 (7 bases). With 8 bases removed from V and 2 bases from J, the gap between germline ends came to 10 bases. Looked up from germline, CDR1 is MNHEY and CDR2 is SMNVEV (reference sequence). The CDR3 contains 14 residues. The CDR3 sequence: CASAGQPGANVLTF. The CDR3 DNA reads as TGTGCCAGCGCGGGACAGCCTGGGGCCAACGTCCTGACTTTC.

This clone was recorded a few times. This sequence joins TRBV10-3 and TRBJ2-1, with 8 nucleotides matching TRBD2. Trimming at V came to 3 bases and at J to 9 bases, leaving 13 bases not matched to a gene. Germline CDR1 is ENHRY and CDR2 is SYGVKD. The CDR3 has 16 amino acids. The CDR3 here is CAISDKGLGAGGEQFF. DNA of the CDR3: TGTGCCATCAGTGATAAGGGACTAGGGGCTGGAGGTGAGCAGTTCTTC.

This sequence joins TRBV11-2 and TRBJ2-1; D perhaps matches TRBD2 (5 bases). Germline assignment: CDR1 SGHAT and CDR2 FQNNGV. V gave up 3 bases and J gave up 4 bases, with 10 bases separating them. The length of the CDR3 is 14 residues. CDR3 DNA: TGTGCCAGCAGCTTTCTAGCAGAGTACAATGAGCAGTTCTTC. It yields the protein CASSFLAEYNEQFF. The whole variable domain, filled in from reference TRBV11-2 and TRBJ2-1, reads EAGVAQSPRYKIIEKRQSVAFWCNPISGHATLYWYQQILGQGPKLLIQFQNNGVVDDSQLPKDRFSAERLKGVDSTLKIQPAKLEDSAVYLCASSFLAEYNEQFFGPGTRLTVL.

This chain connects TRBV5-4 to TRBJ1-4, with 9 bases that match TRBD1. Germline V CDR1 and CDR2: SGHNT, YYREEE (reference sequence). The CDR3 runs to 13 residues. Trimming at V came to 0 bases and at J to 10 bases, leaving 1 base not matched to a gene. The CDR3 bases are TGTGCCAGCAGCTTGGGGACAGGGGCAAAACTGTTTTTT. Translated: CASSLGTGAKLFF.